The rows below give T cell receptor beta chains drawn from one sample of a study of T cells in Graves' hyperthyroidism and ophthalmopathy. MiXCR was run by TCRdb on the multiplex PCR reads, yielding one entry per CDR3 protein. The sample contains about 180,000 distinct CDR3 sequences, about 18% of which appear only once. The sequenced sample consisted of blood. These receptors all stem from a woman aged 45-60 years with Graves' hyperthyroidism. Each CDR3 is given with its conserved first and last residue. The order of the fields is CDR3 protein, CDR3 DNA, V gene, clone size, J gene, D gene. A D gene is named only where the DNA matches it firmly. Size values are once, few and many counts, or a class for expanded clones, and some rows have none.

CDR3: CASRPIGRGPMNTEAFF
DNA: TGTGCCAGCAGACCAATCGGCAGGGGGCCCATGAACACTGAAGCTTTCTTT
V: TRBV12-3/TRBV12-4
size: many
J: TRBJ1-1
D: TRBD1

CDR3: CASSEAGETQYF
DNA: TGTGCCAGCAGTGAAGCAGGGGAGACCCAGTACTTC
V: TRBV2
size: many
J: TRBJ2-5
D: NA

CDR3: CASSPRTGAGNSPLHF
DNA: TGTGCCAGCAGTCCCCGGACAGGGGCTGGTAATTCACCCCTCCACTTT
V: TRBV12-3/TRBV12-4
size: many
J: TRBJ1-6
D: TRBD1

CDR3: CASSNYGTGNQPQHF
DNA: TGTGCCAGCAGTAATTATGGCACAGGGAATCAGCCCCAGCATTTT
V: TRBV28
size: many
J: TRBJ1-5
D: NA

CDR3: CASRGDRGLHTEAFF
DNA: TGTGCCAGCAGAGGGGACAGGGGGTTACACACTGAAGCTTTCTTT
V: TRBV6-1
size: many
J: TRBJ1-1
D: TRBD1

CDR3: CASSSWEPNTEAFF
DNA: TGTGCCAGCAGCTCCTGGGAGCCGAACACTGAAGCTTTCTTT
V: TRBV5-6
size: many
J: TRBJ1-1
D: NA

CDR3: CASMKGRATYNEQFF
DNA: TGTGCCAGCATGAAGGGTAGGGCCACCTACAATGAGCAGTTCTTC
V: TRBV6-1
size: NA
J: TRBJ2-1
D: NA

CDR3: CSAIQDYEQYF
DNA: TGCAGTGCGATTCAGGATTACGAGCAGTACTTC
V: TRBV20-1
size: NA
J: TRBJ2-7
D: NA

CDR3: CASSPLPTGPGTEAFF
DNA: TGTGCCAGCTCACCTCTCCCTACAGGGCCGGGGACTGAAGCTTTCTTT
V: TRBV18
size: many
J: TRBJ1-1
D: NA

CDR3: CASSPLLTGGYRALHF
DNA: TGTGCCAGCAGCCCGCTCCTGACAGGGGGTTATCGAGCCCTCCACTTT
V: TRBV27
size: NA
J: TRBJ1-6
D: TRBD1

CDR3: CASSLGGGTHNEQFF
DNA: TGTGCCAGCAGCTTAGGAGGGGGCACCCACAATGAGCAGTTCTTC
V: TRBV11-2
size: NA
J: TRBJ2-1
D: TRBD1

CDR3: CASSFLPVGESSYEQYF
DNA: TGTGCCAGCAGCTTCCTGCCGGTGGGAGAGAGCTCCTACGAGCAGTACTTC
V: TRBV7-9
size: many
J: TRBJ2-7
D: NA

CDR3: CASSIKGSFQETQYF
DNA: TGTGCCAGTAGTATAAAGGGCAGCTTCCAAGAGACCCAGTACTTC
V: TRBV19
size: many
J: TRBJ2-5
D: NA

CDR3: CASSYQGEFGYEQYF
DNA: TGTGCCAGCAGTTACCAGGGGGAATTTGGGTACGAGCAGTACTTC
V: TRBV6-6
size: many
J: TRBJ2-7
D: TRBD1

CDR3: CASSSGTVFSYEQYF
DNA: TGTGCCAGCAGCTCAGGGACAGTCTTCTCCTACGAGCAGTACTTC
V: TRBV7-9
size: many
J: TRBJ2-7
D: TRBD1

CDR3: CAWSWGLADTQYF
DNA: TGTGCCTGGAGTTGGGGACTAGCGGATACGCAGTATTTT
V: TRBV30
size: NA
J: TRBJ2-3
D: TRBD2

CDR3: CASSSRDRAQDTQYF
DNA: TGCGCCAGCAGCAGCCGGGACAGGGCTCAAGATACGCAGTATTTT
V: TRBV5-1
size: NA
J: TRBJ2-3
D: TRBD1

CDR3: CASSPSWGEYNSPLHF
DNA: TGTGCCAGCAGTCCCTCCTGGGGTGAATATAATTCACCCCTCCACTTT
V: TRBV27
size: many
J: TRBJ1-6
D: NA

CDR3: CSVLVGGYLYEQYF
DNA: TGCAGCGTTTTGGTGGGTGGGTATCTCTACGAGCAGTACTTC
V: TRBV29-1
size: NA
J: TRBJ2-7
D: NA

CDR3: CAINQGALEQYF
DNA: TGTGCCATCAATCAGGGGGCGCTAGAGCAGTACTTC
V: TRBV28
size: many
J: TRBJ2-7
D: TRBD1

CDR3: CATTRLAGGPGTQYF
DNA: TGTGCCACCACGCGACTAGCGGGGGGGCCTGGGACCCAGTACTTC
V: TRBV6-2/TRBV6-3
size: many
J: TRBJ2-5
D: TRBD2

CDR3: CASSQDRQLYTEAFF
DNA: TGCGCCAGCAGCCAAGATCGGCAGTTGTACACTGAAGCTTTCTTT
V: TRBV4-3
size: NA
J: TRBJ1-1
D: NA

CDR3: CASSSYRVESGYTF
DNA: TGTGCCAGCAGCTCGTACAGGGTGGAGAGCGGCTACACCTTC
V: TRBV7-3
size: many
J: TRBJ1-2
D: NA

CDR3: CASSPGQETQYF
DNA: TGTGCCAGTAGCCCAGGGCAAGAGACCCAGTACTTC
V: TRBV19
size: many
J: TRBJ2-5
D: NA

CDR3: CASSEYQRGRETQYF
DNA: TGTGCCAGCAGTGAATATCAGAGGGGCCGGGAGACCCAGTACTTC
V: TRBV25-1
size: many
J: TRBJ2-5
D: NA

CDR3: CASSYSPTSWQETQYF
DNA: TGTGCCAGCAGTTACTCGCCAACCTCGTGGCAAGAGACCCAGTACTTC
V: TRBV6-5
size: many
J: TRBJ2-5
D: NA

CDR3: CASSFRGGDQPQHF
DNA: TGTGCCAGCAGCTTCAGGGGTGGGGATCAGCCCCAGCATTTT
V: TRBV3-1
size: many
J: TRBJ1-5
D: NA

CDR3: CASSLSGLDEQFF
DNA: TGTGCCAGCAGCTTATCAGGATTAGATGAGCAGTTCTTC
V: TRBV7-2
size: many
J: TRBJ2-1
D: NA

CDR3: CASSYSDGGTGGNGYTF
DNA: TGTGCCAGCAGTTACTCGGACGGTGGGACAGGGGGCAATGGCTACACCTTC
V: TRBV6-5
size: once
J: TRBJ1-2
D: TRBD1

CDR3: CASSLTAGPGELFF
DNA: TGTGCCAGCAGCTTAACGGCAGGGCCCGGGGAGCTGTTTTTT
V: TRBV7-3
size: NA
J: TRBJ2-2
D: NA

CDR3: CASNERGPETQYF
DNA: TGTGCCAGCAACGAGCGGGGGCCTGAGACCCAGTACTTC
V: TRBV2
size: NA
J: TRBJ2-5
D: TRBD2

CDR3: CASSRDRGFMNTEAFF
DNA: TGTGCCAGCAGCCGGGACAGGGGATTTATGAACACTGAAGCTTTCTTT
V: TRBV11-1
size: many
J: TRBJ1-1
D: TRBD1

CDR3: CSARITTNEKLFF
DNA: TGCAGTGCCAGGATTACAACTAATGAAAAACTGTTTTTT
V: TRBV20-1
size: many
J: TRBJ1-4
D: NA

CDR3: CASSSFHTEAFF
DNA: TGTGCCAGCAGTTCGTTCCACACTGAAGCTTTCTTT
V: TRBV12-3/TRBV12-4
size: many
J: TRBJ1-1
D: NA

CDR3: CASSLRQGRNTEAFF
DNA: TGTGCCAGCAGTTTACGGCAAGGGCGGAACACTGAAGCTTTCTTT
V: TRBV28
size: many
J: TRBJ1-1
D: NA

CDR3: CASSHLQGDQETQYF
DNA: TGTGCCAGCAGCCACTTACAGGGGGATCAAGAGACCCAGTACTTC
V: TRBV3-1
size: many
J: TRBJ2-5
D: TRBD1

CDR3: CASSSGQMNTEAFF
DNA: TGTGCCAGCAGCTCCGGACAAATGAACACTGAAGCTTTCTTT
V: TRBV7-3
size: many
J: TRBJ1-1
D: NA

CDR3: CASSLVRGQDSPLHF
DNA: TGTGCCAGCAGCTTAGTTCGGGGGCAAGATTCACCCCTCCACTTT
V: TRBV11-2
size: many
J: TRBJ1-6
D: NA

CDR3: CASSIPGLDTGELFF
DNA: TGTGCCAGTAGTATTCCTGGACTTGACACCGGGGAGCTGTTTTTT
V: TRBV19
size: many
J: TRBJ2-2
D: NA

CDR3: CSVEDRGNVGYTF
DNA: TGCAGCGTTGAAGATCGAGGGAACGTGGGCTACACCTTC
V: TRBV29-1
size: many
J: TRBJ1-2
D: NA

CDR3: CASSYSGLPGGNSPLHF
DNA: TGTGCCAGCAGTTACTCCGGACTTCCCGGAGGGAATTCACCCCTCCACTTT
V: TRBV6-6
size: many
J: TRBJ1-6
D: NA

CDR3: CASSLAGGDSPLHF
DNA: TGTGCCAGCAGCTTAGCGGGGGGGGATTCACCCCTCCACTTT
V: TRBV11-2
size: many
J: TRBJ1-6
D: NA

CDR3: CAIGDGTLNTEAFF
DNA: TGTGCCATCGGAGACGGGACTTTGAACACTGAAGCTTTCTTT
V: TRBV10-3
size: many
J: TRBJ1-1
D: NA

CDR3: CASGGLYEQYF
DNA: TGTGCCAGCGGCGGGCTATACGAGCAGTACTTC
V: TRBV28
size: NA
J: TRBJ2-7
D: NA

CDR3: CASSFASGGEQYF
DNA: TGTGCCAGCAGCTTTGCTAGCGGGGGGGAGCAGTACTTC
V: TRBV7-3
size: NA
J: TRBJ2-7
D: TRBD2

CDR3: CASSSPGDYGELFF
DNA: TGTGCCAGCAGCTCGCCAGGGGACTACGGGGAGCTGTTTTTT
V: TRBV7-2
size: many
J: TRBJ2-2
D: NA

CDR3: CASSQAPVNQPQHF
DNA: TGCGCCAGCAGCCAAGCCCCGGTCAATCAGCCCCAGCATTTT
V: TRBV4-1
size: NA
J: TRBJ1-5
D: NA

CDR3: CASSPSSTGGFEQFF
DNA: TGCGCCAGCAGTCCTTCCTCGACAGGGGGTTTTGAGCAGTTCTTC
V: TRBV10-1
size: many
J: TRBJ2-1
D: TRBD1